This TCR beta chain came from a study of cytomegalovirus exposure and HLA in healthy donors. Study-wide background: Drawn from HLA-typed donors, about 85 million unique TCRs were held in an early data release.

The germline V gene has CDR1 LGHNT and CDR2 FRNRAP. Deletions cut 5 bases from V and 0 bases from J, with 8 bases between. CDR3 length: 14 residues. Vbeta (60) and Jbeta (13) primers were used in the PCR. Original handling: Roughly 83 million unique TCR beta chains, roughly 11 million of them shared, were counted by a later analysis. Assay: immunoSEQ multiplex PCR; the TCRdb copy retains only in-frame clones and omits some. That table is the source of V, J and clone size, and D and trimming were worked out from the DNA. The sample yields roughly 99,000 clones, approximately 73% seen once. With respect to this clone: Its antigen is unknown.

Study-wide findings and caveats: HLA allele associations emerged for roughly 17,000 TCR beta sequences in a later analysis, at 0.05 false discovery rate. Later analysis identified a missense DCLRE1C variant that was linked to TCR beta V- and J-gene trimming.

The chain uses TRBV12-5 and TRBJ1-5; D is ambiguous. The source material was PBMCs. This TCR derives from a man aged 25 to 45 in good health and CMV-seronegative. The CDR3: CASGPPYSNQPQHF. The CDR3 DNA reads TGTGCTAGTGGTCCGCCCTATAGCAATCAGCCCCAGCATTTT.